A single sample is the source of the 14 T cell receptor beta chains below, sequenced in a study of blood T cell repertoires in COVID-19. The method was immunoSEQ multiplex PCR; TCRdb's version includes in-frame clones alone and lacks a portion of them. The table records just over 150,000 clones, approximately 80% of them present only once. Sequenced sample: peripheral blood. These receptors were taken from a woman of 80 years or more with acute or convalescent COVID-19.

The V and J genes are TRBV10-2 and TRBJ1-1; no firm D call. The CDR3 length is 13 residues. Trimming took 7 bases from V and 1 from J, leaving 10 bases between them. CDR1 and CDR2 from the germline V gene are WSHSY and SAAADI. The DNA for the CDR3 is TGCGCCAGCACAATTCAGGAGAACACTGAAGCTTTCTTT. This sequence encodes CASTIQENTEAFF.

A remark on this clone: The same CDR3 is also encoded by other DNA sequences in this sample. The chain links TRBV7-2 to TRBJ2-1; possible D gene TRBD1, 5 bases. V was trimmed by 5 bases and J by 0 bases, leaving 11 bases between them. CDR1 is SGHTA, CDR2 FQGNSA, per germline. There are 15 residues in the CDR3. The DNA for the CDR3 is TGTGCCAGCAGCCCTAGGGGCGGCTCCTACAATGAGCAGTTCTTC. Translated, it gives CASSPRGGSYNEQFF.

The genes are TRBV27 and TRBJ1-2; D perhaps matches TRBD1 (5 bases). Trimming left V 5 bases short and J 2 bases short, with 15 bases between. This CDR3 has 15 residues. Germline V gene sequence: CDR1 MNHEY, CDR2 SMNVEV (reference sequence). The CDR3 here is CASSQRQRLNYGYTF. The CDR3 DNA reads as TGTGCCAGCAGTCAGAGACAGAGATTAAACTATGGCTACACCTTC.

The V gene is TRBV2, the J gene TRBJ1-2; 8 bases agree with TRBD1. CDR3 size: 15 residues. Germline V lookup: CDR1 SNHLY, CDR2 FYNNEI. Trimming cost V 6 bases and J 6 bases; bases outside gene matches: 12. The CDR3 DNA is TGTGCCAGCAGATTGGACAGGGCCAAGGGGGATGGCTACACCTTC. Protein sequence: CASRLDRAKGDGYTF.

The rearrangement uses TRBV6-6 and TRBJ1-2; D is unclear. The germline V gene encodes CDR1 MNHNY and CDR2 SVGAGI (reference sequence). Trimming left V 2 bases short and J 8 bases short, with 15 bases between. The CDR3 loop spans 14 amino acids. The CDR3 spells CASSYPIIQQGYTF. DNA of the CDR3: TGTGCCAGCAGTTACCCCATCATACAGCAGGGCTACACCTTC.

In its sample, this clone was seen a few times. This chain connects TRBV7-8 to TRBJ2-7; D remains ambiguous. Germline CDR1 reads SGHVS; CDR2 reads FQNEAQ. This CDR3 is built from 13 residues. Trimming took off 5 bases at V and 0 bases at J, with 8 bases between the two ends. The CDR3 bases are TGTGCCAGCAGCCCCAGCGCCTCCTACGAGCAGTACTTC. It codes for CASSPSASYEQYF.

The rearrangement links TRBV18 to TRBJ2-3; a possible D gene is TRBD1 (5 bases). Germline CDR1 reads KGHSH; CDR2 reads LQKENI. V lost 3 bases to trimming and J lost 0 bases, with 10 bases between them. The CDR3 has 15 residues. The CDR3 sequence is CASSPNQGSTDTQYF. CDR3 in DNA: TGTGCCAGCTCACCTAATCAGGGAAGCACAGATACGCAGTATTTT. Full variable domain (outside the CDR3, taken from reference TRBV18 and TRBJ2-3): NAGVMQNPRHLVRRRGQEARLRCSPMKGHSHVYWYRQLPEEGLKFMVYLQKENIIDESGMPKERFSAEFPKEGPSILRIQQVVRGDSAAYFCASSPNQGSTDTQYFGPGTRLTVL.

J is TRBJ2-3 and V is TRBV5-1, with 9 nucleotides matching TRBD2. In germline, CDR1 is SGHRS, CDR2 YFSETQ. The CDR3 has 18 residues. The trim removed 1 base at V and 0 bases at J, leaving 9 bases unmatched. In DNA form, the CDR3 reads TGCGCCAGCAGCTTGTCAGCGGGAGGTCCATGGAGCACAGATACGCAGTATTTT. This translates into CASSLSAGGPWSTDTQYF.

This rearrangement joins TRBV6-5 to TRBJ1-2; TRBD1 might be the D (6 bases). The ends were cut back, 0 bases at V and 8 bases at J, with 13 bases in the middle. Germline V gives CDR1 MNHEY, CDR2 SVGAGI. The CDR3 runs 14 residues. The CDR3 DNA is TGTGCCAGCAGTTACTCTGGGGGCCCTGGGGGCTACACCTTC. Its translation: CASSYSGGPGGYTF.

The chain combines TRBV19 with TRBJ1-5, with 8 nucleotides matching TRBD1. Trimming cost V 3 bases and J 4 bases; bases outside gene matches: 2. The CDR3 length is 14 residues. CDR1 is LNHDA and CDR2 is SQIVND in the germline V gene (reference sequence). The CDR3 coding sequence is TGTGCCAGTAGTATCGGACAGGGAAATCAGCCCCAGCATTTT. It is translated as CASSIGQGNQPQHF.

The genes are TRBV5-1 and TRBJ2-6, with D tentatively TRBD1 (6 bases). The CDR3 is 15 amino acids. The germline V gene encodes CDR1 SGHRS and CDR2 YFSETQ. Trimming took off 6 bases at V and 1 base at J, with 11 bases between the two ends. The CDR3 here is CASNPGTSGANVLTF. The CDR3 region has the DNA TGCGCCAGCAACCCCGGGACATCTGGGGCCAACGTCCTGACTTTC.

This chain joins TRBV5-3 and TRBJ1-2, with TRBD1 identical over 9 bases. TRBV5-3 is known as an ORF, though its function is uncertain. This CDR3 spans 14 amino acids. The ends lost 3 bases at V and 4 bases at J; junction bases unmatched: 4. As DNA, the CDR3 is TGTGCCAGAAGCTGGCCGGGACAGGGCTATGGCTACACCTTC. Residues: CARSWPGQGYGYTF.

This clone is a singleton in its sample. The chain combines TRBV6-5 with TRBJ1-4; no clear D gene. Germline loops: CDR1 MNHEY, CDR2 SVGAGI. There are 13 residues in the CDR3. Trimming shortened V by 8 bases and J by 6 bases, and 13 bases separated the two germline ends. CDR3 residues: CASQMGTDEKLFF. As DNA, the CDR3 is TGTGCCAGCCAAATGGGCACAGATGAAAAACTGTTTTTT.

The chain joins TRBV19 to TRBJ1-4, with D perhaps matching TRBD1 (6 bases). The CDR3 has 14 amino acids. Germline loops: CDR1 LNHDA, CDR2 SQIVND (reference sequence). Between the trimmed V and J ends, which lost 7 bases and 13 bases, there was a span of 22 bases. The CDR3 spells CASKKQGGKIGLFF. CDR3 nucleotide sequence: TGTGCCAGTAAGAAACAGGGAGGGAAGATAGGACTGTTTTTT.